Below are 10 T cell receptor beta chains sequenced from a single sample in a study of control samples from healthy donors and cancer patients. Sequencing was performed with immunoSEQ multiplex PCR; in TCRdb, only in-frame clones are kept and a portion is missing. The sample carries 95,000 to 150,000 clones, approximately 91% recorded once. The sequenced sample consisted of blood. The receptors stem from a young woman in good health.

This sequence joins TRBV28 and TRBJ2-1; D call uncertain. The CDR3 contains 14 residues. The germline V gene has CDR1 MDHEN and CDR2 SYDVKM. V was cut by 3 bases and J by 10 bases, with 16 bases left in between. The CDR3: CASSFITELGEQFF. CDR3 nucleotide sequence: TGTGCCAGCAGTTTTATCACAGAACTGGGGGAGCAGTTCTTC.

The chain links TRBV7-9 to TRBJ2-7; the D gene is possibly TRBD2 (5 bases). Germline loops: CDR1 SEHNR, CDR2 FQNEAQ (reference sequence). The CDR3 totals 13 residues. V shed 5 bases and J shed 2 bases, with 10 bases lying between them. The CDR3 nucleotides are TGTGCCAGCAGCGGCCGGGATACCTACGAGCAGTACTTC. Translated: CASSGRDTYEQYF.

DNA of the CDR3: TGTGCCAGCATGGGACAGGGGGCTGGCTACACCTTC. Translated: CASMGQGAGYTF. This chain joins TRBV7-9 and TRBJ1-2, with 12 nucleotides matching TRBD1. Per the germline V gene, CDR1 is SEHNR and CDR2 is FQNEAQ (reference sequence). V was clipped by 7 bases and J by 7 bases; unmatched bases: 1. The CDR3 spans 12 residues. The entire variable domain, with the rest obtained from reference TRBV7-9 and TRBJ1-2, is as follows: DTGVSQNPRHKITKRGQNVTFRCDPISEHNRLYWYRQTLGQGPEFLTYFQNEAQLEKSRLLSDRFSAERPKGSFSTLEIQRTEQGDSAMYLCASMGQGAGYTFGSGTRLTVV.

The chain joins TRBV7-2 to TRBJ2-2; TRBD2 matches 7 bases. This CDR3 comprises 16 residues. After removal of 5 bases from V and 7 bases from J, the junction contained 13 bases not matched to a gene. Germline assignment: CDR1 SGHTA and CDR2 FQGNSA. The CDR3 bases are TGTGCCAGCAGCCCCCAAGCGGGGCTGGGAGGCGGGGAGCTGTTTTTT. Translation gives CASSPQAGLGGGELFF.

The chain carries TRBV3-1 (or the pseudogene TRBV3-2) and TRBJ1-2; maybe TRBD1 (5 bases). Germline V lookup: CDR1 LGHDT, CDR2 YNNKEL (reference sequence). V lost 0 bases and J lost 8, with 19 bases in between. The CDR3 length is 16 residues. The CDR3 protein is CASSQDGRGPNWGYTF. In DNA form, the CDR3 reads TGTGCCAGCAGCCAAGATGGACGGGGACCAAATTGGGGCTACACCTTC.

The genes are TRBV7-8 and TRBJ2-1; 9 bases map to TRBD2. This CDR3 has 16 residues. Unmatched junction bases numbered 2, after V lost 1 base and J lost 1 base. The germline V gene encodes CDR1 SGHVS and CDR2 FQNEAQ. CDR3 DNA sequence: TGTGCCAGCAGCTTAGGTCTAGCGGGGTCCTACAATGAGCAGTTCTTC. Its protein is CASSLGLAGSYNEQFF.

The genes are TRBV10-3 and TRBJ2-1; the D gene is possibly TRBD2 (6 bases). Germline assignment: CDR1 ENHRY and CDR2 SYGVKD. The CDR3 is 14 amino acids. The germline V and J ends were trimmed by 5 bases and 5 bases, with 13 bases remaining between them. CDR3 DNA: TGTGCCATCAGTTGGACTAAGGCCCACAATGAGCAGTTCTTC. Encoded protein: CAISWTKAHNEQFF.

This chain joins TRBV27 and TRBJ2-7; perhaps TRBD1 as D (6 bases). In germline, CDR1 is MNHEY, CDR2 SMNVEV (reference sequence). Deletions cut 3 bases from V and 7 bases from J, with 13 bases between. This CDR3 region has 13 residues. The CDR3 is CASSFGRDIEQYF. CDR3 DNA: TGTGCCAGCAGTTTCGGTCGGGACATAGAGCAGTACTTC.

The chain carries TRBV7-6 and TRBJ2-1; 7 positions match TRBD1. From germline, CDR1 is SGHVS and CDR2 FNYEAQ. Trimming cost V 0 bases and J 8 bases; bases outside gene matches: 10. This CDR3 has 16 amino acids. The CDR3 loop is CASSLARGLLTYEQFF. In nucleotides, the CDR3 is TGTGCCAGCAGCTTAGCAAGGGGGCTACTTACTTATGAGCAGTTCTTC.

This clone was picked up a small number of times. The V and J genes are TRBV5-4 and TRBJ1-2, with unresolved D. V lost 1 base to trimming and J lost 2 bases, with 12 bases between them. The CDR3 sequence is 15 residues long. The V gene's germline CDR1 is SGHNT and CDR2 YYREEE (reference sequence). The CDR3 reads CASSLTGSTNYGYTF. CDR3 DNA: TGTGCCAGCAGCTTGACGGGGAGTACGAACTATGGCTACACCTTC.